This TCR beta chain was sequenced during a study of metastatic and nonmetastatic thyroid tumors. As handled by the study authors: The study built a papillary thyroid cancer distant-metastasis classifier from CDR3 differences across clinicopathological groups. MiXCR was used by TCRdb to re-call the PCR reads. The V and J calls reflect TCRdb's pipeline rather than the authors' work. The repertoire consists of approximately 20,000 clones, with around a third occurring once and the leading ten covering 20% to 25%. Each patient went into thyroid surgery without having received any treatment. Germline values: CDR1 KGHSH, CDR2 LQKENI. The ends were cut back, 2 bases at V and 6 bases at J, with 13 bases in the middle. CDR3 size: 14 residues.

The source material was adjacent normal tissue. This receptor was taken from a female donor with papillary thyroid cancer or a benign thyroid nodule (not recorded which). Some clones in this sample may be carry-over from other donors' samples. V gene TRBV18 combines with J gene TRBJ1-1; D is ambiguous. The CDR3 reads CASSPIGFVAEAFF. Written as DNA, the CDR3 is TGTGCCAGCTCACCAATAGGGTTCGTCGCTGAAGCTTTCTTT.